Below are 24 T cell receptor beta chains sequenced from a single sample in a study of T cells after posttransplantation cyclophosphamide. Clones were read by immunoSEQ multiplex PCR, and TCRdb kept only the in-frame ones, dropping some. The profile shows approximately 45,000 clones, around 91% of them singletons. Treatment was busulfan-fludarabine conditioning, a marrow graft, and cyclophosphamide on days +3 and +4. Sequencing was performed on PBMCs, taken about 62 days after allogeneic stem cell transplant with posttransplant cyclophosphamide. The receptor set was obtained from a male patient aged 55 to 70 who received an allogeneic stem cell transplant from a related donor and was CMV-positive. Some T cells may be transferred from the graft donor.

The chain links TRBV4-1 to TRBJ1-5; D may be TRBD1 (6 bases). Trimming removed 8 bases at V and 3 bases at J, with 8 bases between. CDR3 length: 12 amino acids. CDR1 is MGHRA, CDR2 YSYEKL, per germline. The CDR3 is CASWGPNQPQHF. Here the CDR3 DNA reads TGCGCCAGCTGGGGGCCCAATCAGCCCCAGCATTTT.

In nucleotides, the CDR3 is TGCAGCGTTGAAGATCTCAGGAACACCATATATTTT. This gives the protein CSVEDLRNTIYF. This rearrangement joins TRBV29-1 to TRBJ1-3; D gene ambiguous. V was trimmed by 0 bases and J by 7 bases, leaving 7 bases between them. This CDR3 comprises 12 residues. Looked up from germline, CDR1 is SQVTM and CDR2 is ANQGSEA.

The chain joins TRBV7-8 to TRBJ1-1; possibly TRBD1 for D (5 bases). The CDR3 runs 14 residues. Trimming cost V 3 bases and J 1 base, with 9 bases left between them. In germline, CDR1 is SGHVS, CDR2 FQNEAQ. Written as DNA, the CDR3 is TGTGCCAGCAGCTTGCGGGGGTCGAACACTGAAGCTTTCTTT. This sequence encodes CASSLRGSNTEAFF.

V is TRBV5-1 and J is TRBJ2-7; 8 nucleotides match TRBD1. The CDR3 length is 14 residues. Germline lookup yields CDR1 SGHRS and CDR2 YFSETQ. V dropped 7 bases and J dropped 2; count of bases not matched to a gene: 8. The CDR3 nucleotides read TGCGCCAGCGCCCGAGACAGGGGTACCTACGAGCAGTACTTC. Protein product: CASARDRGTYEQYF.

The chain couples TRBV5-1 to TRBJ2-1; 10 nucleotides match TRBD1. The CDR3 is 15 amino acids. Germline values: CDR1 SGHRS, CDR2 YFSETQ. J was trimmed by 10 bases and V by 2 bases; bases with no gene match: 9. This CDR3 reads CASSLRTGGLEEQFF. In DNA form, the CDR3 reads TGCGCCAGCAGCTTACGGACAGGGGGGCTAGAAGAGCAGTTCTTC.

The DNA of the CDR3 is TGCGCCAGCAGCTTATTCCCTTCTAATGAAAAACTGTTTTTT. This translates into CASSLFPSNEKLFF. V is TRBV5-1 and J is TRBJ1-4; D remains ambiguous. The V and J ends lost 2 bases and 3 bases respectively, with 8 bases between them. The CDR3 covers 14 residues. From germline, CDR1 is SGHRS and CDR2 YFSETQ.

The chain uses TRBV7-9 and TRBJ2-5, with D unclear. The CDR3 loop spans 12 amino acids. Trimming shortened V by 0 bases and J by 7 bases, and 6 bases separated the two germline ends. Germline V gene sequence: CDR1 SEHNR, CDR2 FQNEAQ (reference sequence). DNA for the CDR3: TGTGCCAGCAGCTTAGCGCTAGGGACCCAGTACTTC. Translation: CASSLALGTQYF.

This clone has only one observation. The chain is built from TRBV14 and TRBJ2-7; 11 nucleotides agree with TRBD2. The length of the CDR3 is 17 residues. Trimming at V came to 5 bases and at J to 4 bases, leaving 13 bases not matched to a gene. Germline V gene lookup returns CDR1 SGHDN and CDR2 FVKESK. The CDR3, as DNA: TGTGCCAGCAGCGAATGGGCAGGGACTAGCGGTTTATACGAGCAGTACTTC. This gives the protein CASSEWAGTSGLYEQYF. Looking up the rest from reference TRBV14 and TRBJ2-7 gives the full variable domain: EAGVTQFPSHSVIEKGQTVTLRCDPISGHDNLYWYRRVMGKEIKFLLHFVKESKQDESGMPNNRFLAERTGGTYSTLKVQPAELEDSGVYFCASSEWAGTSGLYEQYFGPGTRLTVT.

This sequence joins TRBV6-1 and TRBJ2-3, with TRBD1 identical over 7 bases. Per germline, CDR1 MNHNS and CDR2 SASEGT. There are 15 residues in the CDR3. The junction had 9 bases not matched to a gene; V was cut back by 5 bases and J by 4 bases. The CDR3 nucleotides are TGTGCCAGCAGTCCCCGCGACAGGGTTCCAGATACGCAGTATTTT. Protein product: CASSPRDRVPDTQYF.

This chain links TRBV28 with TRBJ1-1; D is perhaps TRBD1 (6 bases). Germline V gives CDR1 MDHEN, CDR2 SYDVKM. Trimming shortened V by 6 bases and J by 3 bases, and 23 bases separated the two germline ends. CDR3 size: 17 residues. The CDR3 region has the DNA TGTGCCAGCAGGCGAGGGACATTGATACGGGTCGACACTGAAGCTTTCTTT. As protein: CASRRGTLIRVDTEAFF.

The chain uses TRBV5-4 and TRBJ1-1, with D tentatively TRBD1 (5 bases). V was pared by 4 bases and J by 5 bases, with 12 bases between. Germline CDR1 is SGHNT and CDR2 is YYREEE (reference sequence). This CDR3 has 13 amino acids. CDR3 coding DNA: TGTGCCAGCAGCGAGCAGGGTAGGACTGAAGCTTTCTTT. It specifies CASSEQGRTEAFF.

The V gene is TRBV6-4, the J gene TRBJ1-5, with D possibly matching TRBD1 (5 bases). Germline assignment: CDR1 MRHNA and CDR2 SNTAGT. V was shortened by 11 bases and J by 1 base, with 21 bases between the two germline ends. The CDR3 has 16 residues. The CDR3 region has the DNA TGTGCCTCTGCCTCTACACAGGAATGGAGCAATCAGCCCCAGCATTTT. Its translation: CASASTQEWSNQPQHF.

The chain is built from TRBV2 and TRBJ2-3; D perhaps matches TRBD2 (5 bases). This CDR3 is built from 14 residues. Germline V gene data show CDR1 as SNHLY and CDR2 as FYNNEI. Trimming removed 7 bases from V and 4 bases from J, with 15 bases in between. This CDR3 is CASISSGSSDTQYF. CDR3 bases: TGTGCCAGCATCTCTTCGGGAAGCTCAGATACGCAGTATTTT.

Here the CDR3 reads CASSLSRGGETQYF. CDR3 coding DNA: TGTGCCAGCAGCTTGTCCCGGGGGGGAGAGACCCAGTACTTC. The chain links TRBV7-2 to TRBJ2-5; 8 bases agree with TRBD2. This CDR3 has 14 residues. Germline CDR1 and CDR2: SGHTA and FQGNSA. The junction had 4 bases not matched to a gene; V was cut back by 3 bases and J by 4 bases. The variable domain in full, with the rest retrieved from reference TRBV7-2 and TRBJ2-5, is GAGVSQSPSNKVTEKGKDVELRCDPISGHTALYWYRQSLGQGLEFLIYFQGNSAPDKSGLPSDRFSAERTGGSVSTLTIQRTQQEDSAVYLCASSLSRGGETQYFGPGTRLLVL.

This chain connects TRBV18 to TRBJ1-2, with a possible D match to TRBD1 (5 bases). Trimming stripped 1 base from V and 5 bases from J, with 23 bases between. CDR3 length: 18 amino acids. Germline values: CDR1 KGHSH, CDR2 LQKENI. In nucleotides, the CDR3 is TGTGCCAGCTCACCACTTACTACGACGGGAGGGTCAGGGTATGGCTACACCTTC. Its translation: CASSPLTTTGGSGYGYTF. Using reference TRBV18 and TRBJ1-2 for the parts outside the CDR3, the full variable domain is NAGVMQNPRHLVRRRGQEARLRCSPMKGHSHVYWYRQLPEEGLKFMVYLQKENIIDESGMPKERFSAEFPKEGPSILRIQQVVRGDSAAYFCASSPLTTTGGSGYGYTFGSGTRLTVV.

V is TRBV27 and J is TRBJ1-5; D remains unclear. Germline CDR1 reads MNHEY; CDR2 reads SMNVEV (reference sequence). V lost 0 bases and J lost 4, with 4 bases in between. This CDR3 spans 13 amino acids. CDR3 nucleotide sequence: TGTGCCAGCAGTTTATCCGCGAATCAGCCCCAGCATTTT. Encoded protein: CASSLSANQPQHF.

The chain uses TRBV7-9 and TRBJ2-7, with TRBD1 matching 7 bases. This CDR3 is built from 13 residues. The ends lost 7 bases at V and 0 bases at J; junction bases unmatched: 3. Germline assignment: CDR1 SEHNR and CDR2 FQNEAQ (reference sequence). The CDR3 nucleotides read TGTGCCAGCAACCGGGACAGCTCCTACGAGCAGTACTTC. Residues: CASNRDSSYEQYF.

The chain uses TRBV6-5 and TRBJ2-1; the match to TRBD1 covers 7 bases. After removal of 6 bases from V and 10 bases from J, the junction contained 6 bases not matched to a gene. The CDR3 runs to 12 residues. In germline, CDR1 is MNHEY, CDR2 SVGAGI. The CDR3: CASSTGVLEQFF. The CDR3 DNA reads TGTGCCAGCAGCACAGGGGTTCTGGAGCAGTTCTTC.

CDR3 sequence reads: CASSLQGFTEAFF. The CDR3 DNA sequence: TGTGCCAGCAGCTTGCAGGGTTTTACTGAAGCTTTCTTT. The rearrangement uses TRBV11-2 and TRBJ1-1; perhaps TRBD1 as D (5 bases). The CDR3 has 13 amino acids. Trimming stripped 3 bases from V and 5 bases from J, with 10 bases between. The germline gives CDR1 SGHAT, CDR2 FQNNGV.

The J gene is TRBJ2-7, the V gene TRBV5-3, with TRBD2 matching over 12 bases. TRBV5-3 is assigned to the ORF class and has an uncertain function. V lost 10 bases, J lost 0 bases, and 8 bases stayed unmatched. The length of the CDR3 is 15 residues. The CDR3 here is CASTSGGRLSYEQYV. In nucleotides, the CDR3 is TGTGCCTCAACTAGCGGGGGGCGGCTCTCCTACGAGCAGTACGTC.

The V gene is TRBV29-1, the J gene TRBJ1-2, with 9 bases fitting TRBD1. Germline V gene sequence: CDR1 SQVTM, CDR2 ANQGSEA. V dropped 6 bases and J dropped 7; count of bases not matched to a gene: 12. This CDR3 region has 14 residues. CDR3 loop: CSVDPGTGRGGYTF. The CDR3 bases are TGCAGCGTCGACCCCGGGACAGGGAGGGGTGGCTACACCTTC.

The V and J genes are TRBV7-9 and TRBJ1-1, with TRBD1 matching over 9 bases. Germline trimming cut 2 bases from V and 4 bases from J; bases unmatched to any gene: 14. CDR1 and CDR2 from the germline V gene are SEHNR and FQNEAQ (reference sequence). The CDR3 totals 18 residues. The CDR3 coding sequence is TGTGCCAGCAGCTTATGGACAGGGGACGCTCGATCGGGCACTGAAGCTTTCTTT. Translated: CASSLWTGDARSGTEAFF.

This clone came up once. This chain connects TRBV2 to TRBJ1-5, with D uncertain. V was clipped by 2 bases and J by 5 bases, with 10 bases between them. CDR1 and CDR2 (germline): SNHLY, FYNNEI. The CDR3 is made up of 14 amino acids. CDR3 amino acids: CASSESGGYQPQHF. The CDR3 bases are TGTGCCAGCAGTGAATCCGGAGGATATCAGCCCCAGCATTTT.

The chain recombines TRBV16 with TRBJ1-2; D gene uncertain. This CDR3 has 11 residues. Germline V gene lookup returns CDR1 KGHSY and CDR2 FQNENV. The germline V and J ends were trimmed by 0 bases and 7 bases, with 3 bases remaining between them. CDR3 sequence (DNA): TGTGCCAGCAGCCAATCCTTTGGCTACACCTTC. It codes for CASSQSFGYTF.